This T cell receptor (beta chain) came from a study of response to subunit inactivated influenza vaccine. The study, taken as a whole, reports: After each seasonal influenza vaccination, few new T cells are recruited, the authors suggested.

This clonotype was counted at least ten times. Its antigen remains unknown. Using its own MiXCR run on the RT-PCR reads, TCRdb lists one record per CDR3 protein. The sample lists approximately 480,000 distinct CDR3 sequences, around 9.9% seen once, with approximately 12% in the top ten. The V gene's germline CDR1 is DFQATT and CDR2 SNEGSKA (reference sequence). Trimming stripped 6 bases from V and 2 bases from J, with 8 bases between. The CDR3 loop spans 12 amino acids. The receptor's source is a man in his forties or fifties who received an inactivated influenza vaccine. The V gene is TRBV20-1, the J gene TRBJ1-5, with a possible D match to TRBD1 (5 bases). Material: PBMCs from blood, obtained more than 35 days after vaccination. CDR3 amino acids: CSAKTGNQPQHF. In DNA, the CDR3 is TGCAGTGCCAAGACAGGCAATCAGCCCCAGCATTTT.